The 3 T cell receptor beta chains below all came from one sample that was sequenced in a study of blood T cell repertoires in COVID-19. TCRdb's table, derived via immunoSEQ multiplex PCR, lists solely in-frame clones and lacks some. The sample includes tens of thousands of clones, around 88% of them seen just once. The specimen sequenced was peripheral blood. The source is a human donor in a cohort sampled during active COVID-19.

This clone has more than one count but fewer than ten. One end of the junction varies from germline; a read error may be responsible. The chain recombines TRBV7-7 with TRBJ1-3, with 7 bases fitting TRBD1. Germline V gives CDR1 SSHAT, CDR2 FNYEAQ (reference sequence). The CDR3 is made up of 13 amino acids. The DNA of the CDR3 is TGTGCTAGCAGCTTAGGGACAGAAAACACCATATATTTT. This codes for CASSLGTENTIYF.

The rearrangement uses TRBV5-1 and TRBJ1-5; D is perhaps TRBD1 (5 bases). The CDR3 spans 14 residues. Trimming left V 2 bases short and J 5 bases short, with 11 bases between. CDR1 is SGHRS and CDR2 is YFSETQ in the germline V gene. The CDR3 sequence is CASSFGPGYQPQHF. DNA for the CDR3: TGCGCCAGCAGCTTCGGCCCAGGGTATCAGCCCCAGCATTTT.

This clone was counted a single time. The chain couples TRBV10-3 to TRBJ1-3; no clear D. V lost 2 bases and J 4 bases, leaving 12 bases between the germline ends. This CDR3 is built from 15 residues. CDR1 is ENHRY and CDR2 is SYGVKD in the germline V gene. CDR3 sequence (DNA): TGTGCCATCAGTGAGAGGTCAAGAGGAGGAAACACCATATATTTT. Encoded protein: CAISERSRGGNTIYF.